The following is a T cell receptor beta chain sequence with its context. This sample stems from a study of control samples from healthy donors and cancer patients. Assay used: immunoSEQ multiplex PCR; TCRdb lists only in-frame clones, some missing. In the table there are approximately 90,000 clones, roughly 84% of which are singletons. The CDR3 sequence is 18 residues long. CDR1 and CDR2 (germline): KGHDR, SFDVKD. The J segment lost 2 bases and the V segment lost 4 bases, leaving 11 bases of the junction unmatched. Sequencing input: blood. The V call is TRBV24-1, the J call TRBJ2-1; 9 bases match TRBD2. This TCR derives from a woman in her 40s in good health. The CDR3 loop reads CATSDPLSGGLTYNEQFF. Written as DNA, the CDR3 is TGTGCCACCAGTGACCCGCTTAGCGGGGGTCTGACCTACAATGAGCAGTTCTTC.